The entry that follows covers one TCR beta chain sequence. Its cognate antigen is unknown. This CDR3 comprises 13 residues. The ends were cut back, 6 bases at V and 11 bases at J, with 14 bases in the middle. A mixed TRB-A/B primer pool amplified rearranged TRB by multiplex touch-down PCR. TCRdb re-derived calls from the multiplex PCR reads in MiXCR, one entry per CDR3 protein. The table shows roughly 18,000 distinct CDR3 sequences, with about two fifths occurring only once. Peripheral blood genomic DNA, not sorted cells or RNA, was the template. This sample is drawn from a study of T cell repertoires in aging, cancer and after chemotherapy. Overall study: Donors were grouped into six age bands spanning 30 or younger through 70 or older. Pre- and post-chemotherapy samples were paired from glioblastoma patients treated with temozolomide-based therapy. Overall study findings and caveats: In each cancer cohort, median generation probability increased across chemotherapy, suggesting thymic output rebounded.

The gene calls are TRBV12-3 or TRBV12-4 and TRBJ1-6; D is ambiguous. The sequenced sample consisted of blood. The source of this sequence is a human donor with a solid tumor. The CDR3 reads CASSLPPGAPLHF. CDR3 nucleotides: TGTGCCAGCAGCCTCCCGCCGGGAGCACCCCTCCACTTT.